This T cell receptor (beta chain) emerged from a study of shared clonotypes between healthy human individuals. Germline CDR1 reads MNHEY; CDR2 reads SMNVEV (reference sequence). This CDR3 comprises 15 residues. Trimming took 7 bases from V and 0 from J; bases not matched to a gene: 6. Using immunoSEQ multiplex PCR, the repertoire was profiled, and TCRdb retains in-frame clones only, with some absent. This sample yields under 1,900,000 clones, of which around 98.5% are seen a single time; about 0.34% belongs to the top ten. Note on this clone: The antigen is unknown.

Study-wide results and caveats: Generation of non-shared clonotypes was less probable than generation of clonotypes shared by all four donors. Richness estimates generally favored naive over memory subsets.

Every donor was a Caucasian adult from Nashville, Tennessee. This TCR was sampled from a man aged 25-40 years in good health. This chain uses TRBV27 with TRBJ2-1; 7 bases are a match to TRBD1. Input material: naive CD4+ T cells sorted from blood. Specified subset: CD45RA+ positively selected. For the CDR3, the DNA is TGTGCCAGCAAACGGGGACAGAGCTCCTACAATGAGCAGTTCTTC. Translating it yields CASKRGQSSYNEQFF.